Listed below are T cell receptor beta chains from one sample, sequenced in a study of blood T cell repertoires in COVID-19. The repertoire was sequenced with immunoSEQ multiplex PCR; TCRdb's copy has only in-frame clones and lacks some. The sample shows roughly 200,000 clones, 80% to 85% of them seen only once. Specimen: peripheral blood. Receptors originate from a human donor in a cohort sampled during active COVID-19. Each CDR3 is given with its conserved first and last residue. D genes are given only for firm matches. A row's size may be missing; if present it is once, few, many or a size class.

TRBJ2-1	TRBD2	-	TRBV18	TGTGCCAGCTCACCATCCGGGACTAGCGGGAGGGCCGGTGAGCAGTTCTTC	CASSPSGTSGRAGEQFF
TRBJ2-4	TRBD2	-	TRBV2	TGTGCCAGCAGGAGGACTAGCGGGGGCGTCGGTGACATTCAGTACTTC	CASRRTSGGVGDIQYF
TRBJ1-1	-	-	TRBV29-1	TGCAGCGTTGGAGTAGAGATGAACACTGAAGCTTTCTTT	CSVGVEMNTEAFF
TRBJ2-2	-	-	TRBV30	TGTGCCTGGAGTGTGCAGGGCACCGGGGAGCTGTTTTTT	CAWSVQGTGELFF
TRBJ2-1	-	-	TRBV7-2	TGTGCCAGCACCCCTCCCCCGGGAACCGTGGGGAATGAGCAGTTCTTC	CASTPPPGTVGNEQFF
TRBJ1-1	-	-	TRBV6-5	TGTGCCAGCAGCACAGACAGGCAAGCTTTCTTT	CASSTDRQAFF
TRBJ2-3	-	-	TRBV6-5	TGTGCCAGTTCGACTATTACTAGCACAGATACGCAGTATTTT	CASSTITSTDTQYF
TRBJ1-1	-	-	TRBV5-1	TGCGCCAGCAGCTTGTCCCGGGAGAACACTGAAGCTTTCTTT	CASSLSRENTEAFF
TRBJ2-5	-	once	TRBV28	TGTGCCAGCACCATAGGCGGACACTCAGAGACCCAGTACTTC	CASTIGGHSETQYF
TRBJ2-1	TRBD2	-	TRBV3-1/TRBV3-2	TGTGCCAGCAGCCAAGATGCGCGGGGGTGGAATGAGCAGTTCTTC	CASSQDARGWNEQFF
TRBJ2-7	TRBD1	-	TRBV13	TGTGCCAGCAGCTTGGACAGGGCCTACGAGCAGTACTTC	CASSLDRAYEQYF
TRBJ1-6	-	-	TRBV6-5	TGTGCCAGCCTGGGGGGGGTAACCCTCCACTTT	CASLGGVTLHF
TRBJ2-5	TRBD2	-	TRBV5-1	TGCGCCAGCAGCCAGAGCGGGGGCCAAGAGACCCAGTACTTC	CASSQSGGQETQYF